The entry below gives a single T cell receptor (beta chain) sequence along with its context. The antigen remains unidentified. The sample is drawn from a study of OX40 agonist ivuxolimab in advanced cancers. Study-level information: Dose-escalation patients suffered from hepatocellular carcinoma, melanoma, renal cell or head and neck cancer. Three patients, one with hepatocellular carcinoma and two with cutaneous melanoma, achieved partial responses. Notes on the study in general: Expanded clones were, on average, more numerous in CD8+ T cells than in CD4+.

The cohort excluded patients with autoimmune disease history or systemic immunosuppression. Only in-frame clones appear in the TCRdb table, and some are missing; sequencing was by immunoSEQ multiplex PCR. The sample shows approximately 100,000 clones, 84% of them seen only once. This TCR came from an adult with an advanced solid tumor such as melanoma, head and neck, liver or kidney cancer. The sample in question was CD4+ or CD8+ T cells sorted from blood, obtained in a trial of the OX40 agonist ivuxolimab.

The CDR3 nucleotides read TGTGCCAGCGTCCGACTAGCGGGGGGGGATGAGCAGTTCTTC. This gives the protein CASVRLAGGDEQFF. The chain carries TRBV6-1 and TRBJ2-1; 14 bases align to TRBD2. Germline CDR1 MNHNS, CDR2 SASEGT. The trim removed 8 bases at V and 8 bases at J, leaving 5 bases unmatched. The CDR3 covers 14 residues.